Below are 9 T cell receptor beta chains sequenced from a single sample in a study of shared clonotypes between healthy human individuals. CD45RO-negative CD8 cells positively selected for CCR7 made up the naive population, which excluded terminally differentiated effector memory CD45RA+ cells. Sequenced by immunoSEQ multiplex PCR; TCRdb stores in-frame clones only, minus some. The data contain 650,000 to 800,000 clones, about 91% of them seen just once; the ten biggest clones take up about a quarter. The sequenced sample consisted of naive CD8+ T cells sorted from blood. Source of these receptors: a man aged 25-45 years in good health.

Regarding this clone: Other DNA sequences in the same sample also yield this CDR3. The rearrangement joins TRBV5-1 to TRBJ2-7; 10 bases are a match to TRBD1. CDR1 SGHRS and CDR2 YFSETQ come from the germline V gene. After removal of 3 bases from V and 3 bases from J, the junction contained 3 bases not matched to a gene. The CDR3 spans 14 residues. This chain's CDR3 is CASSSGTGVYEQYF. CDR3 nucleotide sequence: TGCGCCAGCAGCTCTGGGACAGGGGTCTACGAGCAGTACTTC.

The chain is built from TRBV6-1 and TRBJ2-1; 12 bases are a match to TRBD2. The CDR3 totals 16 residues. V shed 3 bases and J 7 bases; nucleotides not matched to a gene: 7. The germline gives CDR1 MNHNS, CDR2 SASEGT. The CDR3 nucleotides read TGTGCCAGCAGTGACCGGACTAGCGGGGCGGGGAATGAGCAGTTCTTC. This sequence encodes CASSDRTSGAGNEQFF.

This chain uses TRBV6-6 with TRBJ2-7, with D perhaps assigned TRBD1 or TRBD2 (7 bases each). CDR1 and CDR2 from the germline V gene are MNHNY and SVGAGI (reference sequence). The CDR3 contains 14 residues. Trimming took off 7 bases at V and 4 bases at J, with 17 bases between the two ends. The CDR3 nucleotides read TGTGCCAGCACTACTACAGGGGAGGGTTACGAGCAGTACTTC. Its protein product is CASTTTGEGYEQYF.

This chain links TRBV4-1 with TRBJ1-1; D unresolved. V was trimmed by 6 bases and J by 3 bases, leaving 11 bases between them. The CDR3 contains 13 residues. The germline V gene has CDR1 MGHRA and CDR2 YSYEKL. The CDR3 DNA sequence: TGCGCCAGCAGTTCGATCCGGGACACTGAAGCTTTCTTT. The encoded protein is CASSSIRDTEAFF.

The chain couples TRBV7-9 to TRBJ2-1, with D hard to call. This CDR3 spans 13 amino acids. Trimming removed 7 bases at V and 12 bases at J, with 19 bases between. CDR1 is SEHNR and CDR2 is FQNEAQ in the germline V gene (reference sequence). CDR3 bases: TGTGCCAGCACCAATACCGCTACCCCGCGGCAGTTCTTC. Translation gives CASTNTATPRQFF.

In its sample, this clone was seen once. The sample carries other DNA sequences with the same CDR3. J is TRBJ2-1 and V is TRBV5-1; no clear D. This CDR3 comprises 12 residues. CDR1 SGHRS and CDR2 YFSETQ come from the germline V gene. Between the trimmed V and J ends, which lost 0 bases and 5 bases, there was a span of 3 bases. Here the CDR3 DNA reads TGCGCCAGCAGCTTGGTAAACAATGAGCAGTTCTTC. It is translated as CASSLVNNEQFF. Variable domain in full (rest from reference TRBV5-1 and TRBJ2-1): KAGVTQTPRYLIKTRGQQVTLSCSPISGHRSVSWYQQTPGQGLQFLFEYFSETQRNKGNFPGRFSGRQFSNSRSEMNVSTLELGDSALYLCASSLVNNEQFFGPGTRLTVL.

The J gene is TRBJ2-3, the V gene TRBV14; 11 positions agree with TRBD2. The CDR3 is 19 residues long. The J segment lost 5 bases and the V segment lost 0 bases, leaving 13 bases of the junction unmatched. CDR1 and CDR2 from the germline V gene are SGHDN and FVKESK. Here the CDR3 reads CASSQDATSGNVHRDTQYF. CDR3 DNA: TGTGCCAGCAGCCAAGATGCGACTAGCGGGAATGTACACAGAGATACGCAGTATTTT.

As DNA, the CDR3 is TGTGCCAGCAGCTTAGCCCTCCTAATTGAGCGGGATCACAATGAGCAGTTCTTC. This sequence encodes CASSLALLIERDHNEQFF. V is TRBV7-9 and J is TRBJ2-1; 7 nucleotides match TRBD2. This CDR3 is 18 amino acids long. Germline CDR1 and CDR2: SEHNR and FQNEAQ (reference sequence). V gave up 0 bases and J gave up 5 bases; unmatched junction bases: 13.

The gene calls are TRBV11-2 and TRBJ2-1; D call uncertain. The CDR3 is 15 amino acids. V lost 3 bases and J 2 bases, leaving 11 bases between the germline ends. Germline V gives CDR1 SGHAT, CDR2 FQNNGV. CDR3 region: CASSFEDGPYNEQFF. The DNA for the CDR3 is TGTGCCAGCAGCTTTGAAGACGGCCCCTACAATGAGCAGTTCTTC.